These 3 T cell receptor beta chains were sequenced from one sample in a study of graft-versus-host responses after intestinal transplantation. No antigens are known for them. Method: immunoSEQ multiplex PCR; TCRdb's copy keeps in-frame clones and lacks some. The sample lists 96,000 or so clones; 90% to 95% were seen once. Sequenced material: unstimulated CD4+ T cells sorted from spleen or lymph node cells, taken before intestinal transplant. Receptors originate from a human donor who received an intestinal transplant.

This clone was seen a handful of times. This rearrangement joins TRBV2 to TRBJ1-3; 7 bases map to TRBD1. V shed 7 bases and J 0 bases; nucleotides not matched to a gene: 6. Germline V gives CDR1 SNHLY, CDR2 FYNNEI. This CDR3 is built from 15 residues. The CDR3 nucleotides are TGTGCCAGCATTTCACAGGGGCTCTCTGGAAACACCATATATTTT. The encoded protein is CASISQGLSGNTIYF.

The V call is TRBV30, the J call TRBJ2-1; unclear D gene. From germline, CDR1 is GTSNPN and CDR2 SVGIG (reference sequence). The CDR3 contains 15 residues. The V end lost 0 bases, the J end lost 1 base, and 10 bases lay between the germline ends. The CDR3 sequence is CAWSVGSGSYNEQFF. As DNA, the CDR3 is TGTGCCTGGAGTGTTGGGTCGGGTTCCTACAATGAGCAGTTCTTC. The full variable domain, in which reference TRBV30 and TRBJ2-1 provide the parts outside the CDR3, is SQTIHQWPATLVQPVGSPLSLECTVEGTSNPNLYWYRQAAGRGLQLLFYSVGIGQISSEVPQNLSASRPQDRQFILSSKKLLLSDSGFYLCAWSVGSGSYNEQFFGPGTRLTVL.

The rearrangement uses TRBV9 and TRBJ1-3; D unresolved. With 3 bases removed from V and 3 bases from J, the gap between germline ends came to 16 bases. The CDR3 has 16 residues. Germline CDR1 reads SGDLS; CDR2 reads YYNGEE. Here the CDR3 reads CASSAIAGLGGNTIYF. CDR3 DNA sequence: TGTGCCAGCAGCGCTATAGCCGGGTTGGGTGGAAACACCATATATTTT.